This record looks at one TCR beta chain sequence and its context. This sample was included in a study of blood T cell repertoires in COVID-19. Study overall: Samples taken during acute and convalescent COVID-19 were collected in the United States, Italy and Spain. T cells, B-cell-depleted T cells, or PBMCs provided the cDNA or gDNA that served as material.

As handled by the study authors: Counts of nucleated cells, estimated from reference gene primer amplification, were obtained. The table came from immunoSEQ multiplex PCR; TCRdb's copy has only in-frame clones and leaves some out. Clone size and the V and J calls come from that table; the DNA yielded D and trimming. The table has approximately 41,000 clones, roughly 87% seen once. Unmatched junction bases numbered 12, after V lost 3 bases and J lost 6 bases. This CDR3 comprises 17 residues. Germline V gene sequence: CDR1 SGHNT, CDR2 YYREEE (reference sequence). Sequencing was performed on peripheral blood. This sequence was found in a woman over 75 with active COVID-19. The gene calls are TRBV5-4 and TRBJ2-2, with TRBD1 matching 9 bases. DNA of the CDR3: TGTGCCAGCAGCTACTTACAGGGGGCAAAGTTGTCCGGGGAGCTGTTTTTT. It is translated as CASSYLQGAKLSGELFF.